These T cell receptor beta chains were read from a single sample in a study of Ad26.COV2.S vaccination and SARS-CoV-2 variants. Data came from immunoSEQ multiplex PCR; TCRdb stores just in-frame clones and leaves some out. Of just under 250,000 clones listed, 88% are singletons. Specimen: peripheral blood, collected in a trial of Ad26.COV2.S vaccine versus placebo. The receptors here all came from a person between 18 and 65 years old who received the Ad26.COV2.S COVID-19 vaccine or a placebo. CDR3s include the opening cysteine and the closing phenylalanine or tryptophan. The D gene is left open where the match is weak. The listing skips clone size in some rows; elsewhere it reads once, few, many or a size class.

V	J	size	D	CDR3	DNA
TRBV6-4	TRBJ2-1	-	-	CASSSNRARYNEQFF	TGTGCCAGCAGTTCGAACCGGGCGCGCTACAATGAGCAGTTCTTC
TRBV27	TRBJ1-6	few	-	CASSFGTLNSPLHF	TGTGCCAGCAGCTTCGGGACTCTCAATTCACCCCTCCACTTT
TRBV5-1	TRBJ2-7	once	-	CASSLEGYEQYF	TGCGCCAGCAGCCTGGAGGGATACGAGCAGTACTTC
TRBV7-3	TRBJ2-2	-	-	CASSLKAHTGELFF	TGTGCCAGCAGCTTAAAGGCCCACACCGGGGAGCTGTTTTTT
TRBV28	TRBJ2-7	-	TRBD1	CASSLRQGHEQYF	TGTGCCAGCAGTTTAAGACAGGGCCACGAGCAGTACTTC
TRBV4-2	TRBJ2-7	-	TRBD2	CASSQDLAGGYEQYF	TGTGCCAGCAGCCAAGATCTAGCGGGAGGTTACGAGCAGTACTTC
TRBV27	TRBJ1-3	-	TRBD1	CASSPGTAGNTIYF	TGTGCCAGCAGTCCAGGGACAGCTGGAAACACCATATATTTT
TRBV7-2	TRBJ2-2	few	TRBD1	CASSRRTGLGTGELFF	TGTGCCAGCAGCCGCAGGACAGGATTGGGGACCGGGGAGCTGTTTTTT
TRBV7-9	TRBJ2-5	-	TRBD2	CASSTPSGSVETQYF	TGTGCCAGCAGCACCCCGAGCGGGAGTGTGGAGACCCAGTACTTC
TRBV28	TRBJ1-4	-	TRBD1	CASSQQGAWEKLFF	TGTGCCAGCAGTCAACAGGGGGCCTGGGAAAAACTGTTTTTT
TRBV27	TRBJ2-1	-	TRBD2	CASSAGLAIDEQFF	TGTGCCAGCAGTGCCGGACTAGCCATTGATGAGCAGTTCTTC
TRBV7-8	TRBJ1-3	-	-	CASSRGGGGNTIYF	TGTGCCAGCAGCCGAGGGGGAGGGGGAAACACCATATATTTT
TRBV7-8	TRBJ2-5	-	-	CASTPSSGFLETQYF	TGTGCCAGCACCCCTTCGTCCGGTTTTTTAGAGACCCAGTACTTC
TRBV6-5	TRBJ1-2	few	-	CASSYGKGRDPYGYTF	TGTGCCAGCAGTTACGGGAAGGGGAGGGATCCCTATGGCTACACCTTC
TRBV9	TRBJ1-2	-	-	CASSVGAAYTF	TGTGCCAGCAGCGTAGGGGCAGCCTACACCTTC
TRBV7-2	TRBJ1-2	-	-	CASSPPGQSYGYTF	TGTGCCAGCAGCCCCCCCGGACAGTCTTATGGCTACACCTTC
TRBV18	TRBJ2-7	-	-	CASSPTMTGSYEQYF	TGTGCCAGCTCACCTACAATGACCGGCTCCTACGAGCAGTACTTC
TRBV6-2/TRBV6-3	TRBJ2-3	-	TRBD1	CASSYSAGQGLVSTDTQYF	TGTGCCAGCAGTTACTCGGCAGGACAGGGTTTAGTTTCAACAGATACGCAGTATTTT
TRBV6-5	TRBJ2-7	-	-	CASSPSGWSSYEQYF	TGTGCCAGCAGCCCCAGCGGGTGGAGCTCCTACGAGCAGTACTTC
TRBV21-1	TRBJ2-2	-	-	CASTPTGQRTTGELFF	TGTGCCAGCACTCCCACGGGACAGCGAACAACCGGGGAGCTGTTTTTT
TRBV6-5	TRBJ2-1	-	TRBD2	CASSYGGVGGNEQFF	TGTGCCAGCAGTTACGGAGGGGTCGGGGGGAATGAGCAGTTCTTC
TRBV30	TRBJ1-1	-	-	CAWSVGGVSTEAFF	TGTGCCTGGAGTGTCGGGGGGGTGAGTACTGAAGCTTTCTTT
TRBV5-1	TRBJ1-2	once	-	CASSLEAPGRGNGYTF	TGCGCCAGCAGCTTGGAAGCCCCAGGACGGGGCAATGGCTACACCTTC
TRBV7-2	TRBJ2-2	-	-	CASSFSRTGELFF	TGTGCCAGCAGCTTTTCACGCACCGGGGAGCTGTTTTTT
TRBV19	TRBJ1-6	-	-	CASNTGNNSPLHF	TGTGCCAGTAATACAGGAAATAATTCACCCCTCCACTTT
TRBV5-1	TRBJ2-7	-	-	CASSPRGPYEQYF	TGCGCCAGCAGCCCGAGAGGACCCTACGAGCAGTACTTC
TRBV6-5	TRBJ2-4	-	-	CASSSEIQYF	TGTGCCAGCAGTTCGGAGATTCAGTACTTC
TRBV21-1	TRBJ2-5	-	-	CASSKAHTSGRAKRQETQYF	TGTGCCAGCAGCAAAGCGCATACTAGCGGGAGGGCCAAACGCCAGGAGACCCAGTACTTC
TRBV9	TRBJ2-3	-	TRBD1	CASSPEAGGFSDTQYF	TGTGCCAGCAGCCCTGAGGCAGGGGGCTTTTCAGATACGCAGTATTTT
TRBV9	TRBJ2-3	-	-	CASSVDQGRGTDTQYF	TGTGCCAGCAGCGTAGATCAGGGCAGGGGCACAGATACGCAGTATTTT
TRBV3-1/TRBV3-2	TRBJ1-1	-	-	CASSPPGGDAFF	TGTGCCAGCAGCCCCCCGGGAGGGGATGCTTTCTTT
TRBV19	TRBJ1-4	-	-	CASSILVATNEKLFF	TGTGCCAGTAGTATACTAGTTGCAACTAATGAAAAACTGTTTTTT
TRBV5-1	TRBJ1-1	-	TRBD1	CASSLAVGTGVLEKPNTEAFF	TGCGCCAGCAGCTTGGCCGTAGGGACAGGGGTTCTCGAGAAACCGAACACTGAAGCTTTCTTT
TRBV15	TRBJ1-5	-	TRBD1	CATSRAPGGADNQPQHF	TGTGCCACCAGCAGAGCTCCAGGGGGAGCGGACAATCAGCCCCAGCATTTT
TRBV10-3	TRBJ1-5	-	-	CAISPSGSNQPQHF	TGTGCCATCAGTCCTTCAGGGAGCAATCAGCCCCAGCATTTT
TRBV4-3	TRBJ1-2	-	-	CASSQDFVQRGSGYTF	TGCGCCAGCAGCCAAGATTTTGTGCAACGCGGGAGTGGCTACACCTTC
TRBV3-1/TRBV3-2	TRBJ2-2	-	-	CASSLRTGELFF	TGTGCCAGCAGCCTCCGAACCGGGGAGCTGTTTTTT
TRBV7-2	TRBJ2-5	once	TRBD1	CASSVDRSLRETQYF	TGTGCCAGCAGCGTGGACAGGTCGTTAAGAGAGACCCAGTACTTC
TRBV7-9	TRBJ2-1	-	-	CASSLPSSWGVNEQFF	TGTGCCAGCAGCTTACCGTCCAGCTGGGGGGTCAATGAGCAGTTCTTC
TRBV27	TRBJ1-6	-	-	CASSPSSGSYNSPLHF	TGTGCCAGCAGTCCGAGCTCTGGCTCCTATAATTCACCCCTCCACTTT
TRBV7-8	TRBJ2-2	-	TRBD1	CASSPGQGGTGELFF	TGTGCCAGCAGCCCAGGACAGGGTGGCACCGGGGAGCTGTTTTTT
TRBV18	TRBJ2-5	-	-	CASSPLGGEETQYF	TGTGCCAGCTCACCACTAGGAGGGGAAGAGACCCAGTACTTC
TRBV19	TRBJ2-5	-	TRBD1	CASSSRTGLKGETQYF	TGTGCCAGTAGTTCTCGGACAGGGCTGAAAGGGGAGACCCAGTACTTC
TRBV27	TRBJ2-1	-	TRBD2	CASSLRLAGGYNEQFF	TGTGCCAGCAGTTTACGGCTAGCGGGGGGGTACAATGAGCAGTTCTTC